A selection of T cell receptor beta chains follows, all from one sample in a study of cytomegalovirus exposure and HLA in healthy donors. Libraries were prepared by immunoSEQ multiplex PCR; TCRdb keeps only in-frame clonotypes and omits some of them. The sample gives about 200,000 clones, 70% to 85% of which show up once; around 1.7% is in the top ten. Sequencing was done on a sample of PBMCs. The receptors stem from a man aged 45-65 years in good health and CMV-seronegative. Each CDR3 is given without its conserved first and last residue.

j_call,v_call,cdr3_aa
TRBJ2-5,TRBV4-1,ASSPLTSGRVQETQY
TRBJ2-5,TRBV6-6,ASRHSWTGDSQY
TRBJ2-5,TRBV6-1,ASSYGGQETQY
TRBJ2-7,TRBV21-1,ASSPERISRTYEQY
TRBJ2-7,TRBV27,ASSQWGGTSYEQY
TRBJ1-3,TRBV6-1,ASGGQYHSGNTIY
TRBJ1-4,TRBV30,AYMTGYNEKLF
TRBJ1-6,TRBV6-1,ASPRTGLPNSPLH
TRBJ1-2,TRBV15,ATSREAANYGYT
TRBJ2-2,TRBV7-9,SSSHLTGGDGTGELF
TRBJ2-7,TRBV5-1,ASSLVLAGAGEQY
TRBJ2-1,TRBV5-1,ASSRNEQF
TRBJ2-7,TRBV23-1,ATKDRGTNEQY
TRBJ2-7,TRBV15,ATSTLTGPTEQY
TRBJ1-5,TRBV19,ASRTGPLNQPQH
TRBJ2-5,TRBV9,ASSLGTSGVGRQETQY
TRBJ2-7,TRBV7-2,ASSLVYGALYEQY
TRBJ2-7,TRBV5-1,ASSVIAGAYEQY
TRBJ2-3,TRBV9,ASSALVRGPDTQY
TRBJ2-3,TRBV13,ASSSGTSGRWTDTQY
TRBJ2-3,TRBV19,ASSLGAGGGRDTQY
TRBJ2-2,TRBV7-3,ASSFSGSRTGELF
TRBJ2-1,TRBV27,ASSKIGVEQF
TRBJ1-2,TRBV19,ASKDRNYGYT
TRBJ2-5,TRBV7-9,ASSLASREQY
TRBJ1-2,TRBV5-6,ASSLDGLTNYGYT
TRBJ1-1,TRBV29-1,SALTGNTEAF
TRBJ1-1,TRBV11-2,ASSRAGGGTNTEAF
TRBJ1-5,TRBV19,ASSMRAPPGNQPQH
TRBJ2-7,TRBV2,ASTEQGAGEQY
TRBJ2-7,TRBV6-5,ASKRGPYEQY
TRBJ2-7,TRBV27,ASSGLPAGRSYEQY
TRBJ1-2,TRBV6-5,ASSMGQVVNGYT
TRBJ1-1,TRBV4-2,ASSQDVEVRNTEAF
TRBJ2-3,TRBV5-1,ASSPGLAGDTDTQY
TRBJ1-5,TRBV19,ASRDRPNSNQPQH
TRBJ2-7,TRBV20-1,SARGTYEQY